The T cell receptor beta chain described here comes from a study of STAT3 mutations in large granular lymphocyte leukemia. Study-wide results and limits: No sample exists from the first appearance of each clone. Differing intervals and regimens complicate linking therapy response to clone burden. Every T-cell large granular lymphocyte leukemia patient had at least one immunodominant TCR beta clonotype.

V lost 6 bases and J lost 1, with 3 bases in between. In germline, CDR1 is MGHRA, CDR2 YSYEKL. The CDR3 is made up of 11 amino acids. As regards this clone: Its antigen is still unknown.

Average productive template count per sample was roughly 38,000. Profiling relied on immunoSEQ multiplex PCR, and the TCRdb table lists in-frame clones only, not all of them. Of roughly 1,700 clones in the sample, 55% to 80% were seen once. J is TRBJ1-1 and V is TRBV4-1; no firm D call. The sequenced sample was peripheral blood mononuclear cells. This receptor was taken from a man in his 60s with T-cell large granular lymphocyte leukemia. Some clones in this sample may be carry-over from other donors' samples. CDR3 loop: CASRGNTEAFF. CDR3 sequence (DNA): TGCGCCAGCAGGGGGAACACTGAAGCTTTCTTT.